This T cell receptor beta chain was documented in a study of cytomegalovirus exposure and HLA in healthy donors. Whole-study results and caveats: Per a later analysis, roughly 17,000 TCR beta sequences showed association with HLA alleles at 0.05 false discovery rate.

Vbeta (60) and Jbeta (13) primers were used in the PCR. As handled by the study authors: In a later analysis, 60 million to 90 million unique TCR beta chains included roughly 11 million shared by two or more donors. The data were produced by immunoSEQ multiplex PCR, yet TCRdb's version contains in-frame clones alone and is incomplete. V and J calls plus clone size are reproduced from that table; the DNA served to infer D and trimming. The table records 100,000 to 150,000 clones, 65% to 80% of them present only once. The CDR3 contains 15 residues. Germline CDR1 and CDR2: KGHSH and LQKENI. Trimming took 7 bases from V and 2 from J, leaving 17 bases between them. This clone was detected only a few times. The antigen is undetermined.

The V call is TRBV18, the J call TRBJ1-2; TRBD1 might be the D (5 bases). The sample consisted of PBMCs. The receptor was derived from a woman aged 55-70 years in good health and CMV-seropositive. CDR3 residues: CASFTNMGGNYGYTF. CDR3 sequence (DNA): TGTGCCAGCTTCACTAACATGGGGGGGAACTATGGCTACACCTTC.